These 30 T cell receptor beta chains were all obtained from the same sample, sequenced in a study of graft-versus-host responses after intestinal transplantation. Using immunoSEQ multiplex PCR, the repertoire was profiled, and TCRdb retains in-frame clones only, with some absent. The sample holds 30,000 to 45,000 clones, around 83% seen once. Here the sequenced sample was PBMCs, taken around 1,000 days after transplant. These receptors originate from a human patient who received an intestinal transplant, so some T cells may come from the graft donor.

The sample holds a few counts of this clone. This chain joins TRBV27 and TRBJ2-7, with 7 bases lining up with TRBD1. There are 15 residues in the CDR3. The trim removed 6 bases at V and 3 bases at J, leaving 11 bases unmatched. Germline values: CDR1 MNHEY, CDR2 SMNVEV (reference sequence). The CDR3, as DNA: TGTGCCAGCAGCTTGACAGGGCTAAAGTTCTACGAGCAGTACTTC. Its protein product is CASSLTGLKFYEQYF.

This clone was recorded a few times. V usage is TRBV28 and J usage is TRBJ2-4; 8 bases agree with TRBD1. Germline V lookup: CDR1 MDHEN, CDR2 SYDVKM. V was clipped by 2 bases and J by 6 bases; unmatched bases: 3. CDR3 length: 14 amino acids. The CDR3 nucleotides are TGTGCCAGCAGTTTAAGCGGACAGGGAAACATTCAGTACTTC. Protein sequence: CASSLSGQGNIQYF.

This clone appeared once. The rearrangement joins TRBV28 to TRBJ1-5, with 7 bases identical to TRBD1. Germline CDR1 reads MDHEN; CDR2 reads SYDVKM. The CDR3 length is 17 residues. The trim removed 5 bases at V and 0 bases at J, leaving 10 bases unmatched. CDR3 residues: CASSPWTGGGSNQPQHF. In nucleotides, the CDR3 is TGTGCCAGCAGTCCTTGGACAGGTGGAGGTAGCAATCAGCCCCAGCATTTT.

This chain uses TRBV6-1 with TRBJ2-1, with 8 bases aligning to TRBD2. V trimming: 7 bases; J trimming: 3 bases; junction bases outside the gene matches: 5. Germline V gives CDR1 MNHNS, CDR2 SASEGT. The CDR3 extends over 14 amino acids. The CDR3 DNA sequence: TGTGCCAGCAAAATAAGCGGGAGCTACAATGAGCAGTTCTTC. This codes for CASKISGSYNEQFF.

This rearrangement joins TRBV6-1 to TRBJ1-2; 8 nucleotides agree with TRBD1. The CDR3 length is 16 residues. Germline loops: CDR1 MNHNS, CDR2 SASEGT. Trimming took 1 base from V and 6 from J; bases not matched to a gene: 10. CDR3 sequence reads: CASSEEPTGQGNGYTF. The CDR3 bases are TGTGCCAGCAGTGAAGAGCCCACCGGACAGGGCAATGGCTACACCTTC.

This rearrangement joins TRBV4-2 to TRBJ2-7, with D tentatively TRBD2 (6 bases). The germline V and J ends were trimmed by 4 bases and 2 bases, with 15 bases remaining between them. CDR3 length: 15 residues. Germline loops: CDR1 LGHNA, CDR2 YNFKEQ. CDR3 sequence: CASSLSGESTYEQYF. CDR3 bases: TGTGCCAGCAGCCTGTCGGGGGAGAGTACCTACGAGCAGTACTTC.

The V and J genes are TRBV27 and TRBJ1-5; D is possibly TRBD1 (6 bases). Trimming pared 5 bases from V and 2 bases from J, leaving 31 bases between. There are 21 residues in the CDR3. The germline gives CDR1 MNHEY, CDR2 SMNVEV (reference sequence). In DNA, the CDR3 is TGTGCCAGCAGTCCCAGTGGGGGCGCTTCTGTGGGGAGGGCTCGCAATCAGCCCCAGCATTTT. It yields the protein CASSPSGGASVGRARNQPQHF.

In this sample, this clone is medium-sized. J is TRBJ1-5 and V is TRBV19; D unresolved. This CDR3 region has 14 residues. V was pared by 5 bases and J by 4 bases, with 12 bases between. Germline V gene data show CDR1 as LNHDA and CDR2 as SQIVND (reference sequence). The CDR3 loop reads CASSPRQFNQPQHF. CDR3 bases: TGTGCCAGTAGTCCTCGTCAATTTAATCAGCCCCAGCATTTT.

The rearrangement links TRBV11-2 to TRBJ2-1; tentatively, D is TRBD1 or TRBD2 (5 bases each). Germline V CDR1 and CDR2: SGHAT, FQNNGV. The CDR3 loop spans 15 amino acids. Trimming removed 8 bases from V and 3 bases from J, with 17 bases in between. The CDR3 sequence: CASGTSIYHYNEQFF. The CDR3 nucleotides are TGTGCCAGCGGGACCTCCATATATCACTACAATGAGCAGTTCTTC. Combining the CDR3 with reference TRBV11-2 and TRBJ2-1 gives the whole variable domain EAGVAQSPRYKIIEKRQSVAFWCNPISGHATLYWYQQILGQGPKLLIQFQNNGVVDDSQLPKDRFSAERLKGVDSTLKIQPAKLEDSAVYLCASGTSIYHYNEQFFGPGTRLTVL.

This chain joins TRBV2 and TRBJ1-5, with no clear D. This CDR3 region has 13 residues. Germline CDR1 reads SNHLY; CDR2 reads FYNNEI. V was clipped by 4 bases and J by 5 bases, with 9 bases between them. This chain's CDR3 is CASSVTWDQPQHF. The CDR3 coding sequence is TGTGCCAGCAGTGTTACTTGGGATCAGCCCCAGCATTTT.

The chain couples TRBV28 to TRBJ2-1, with 13 bases fitting TRBD2. Germline trimming cut 6 bases from V and 5 bases from J; bases unmatched to any gene: 7. The CDR3 consists of 16 residues. Germline V gene lookup returns CDR1 MDHEN and CDR2 SYDVKM. CDR3 in amino acids: CASRSPGLAGNNEQFF. CDR3 sequence (DNA): TGTGCCAGCAGGTCGCCGGGACTAGCGGGAAACAATGAGCAGTTCTTC.

The CDR3 region has the DNA TGTGCCAGCAGGCCTTCGCGGGGAGATAATGAAAAACTGTTTTTT. Translating it yields CASRPSRGDNEKLFF. This chain uses TRBV7-2 with TRBJ1-4, with D unresolved. This CDR3 contains 15 residues. Germline lookup yields CDR1 SGHTA and CDR2 FQGNSA. The germline V and J ends were trimmed by 6 bases and 4 bases, with 15 bases remaining between them.

Written as DNA, the CDR3 is TGTGCCAGCACCCTACAGGGTATTGGTGAAAAACTGTTTTTT. Its translation is CASTLQGIGEKLFF. The chain uses TRBV7-9 and TRBJ1-4; D is possibly TRBD1 (6 bases). This CDR3 comprises 14 residues. Trimming left V 7 bases short and J 7 bases short, with 16 bases between. Germline values: CDR1 SEHNR, CDR2 FQNEAQ (reference sequence).

V and J are TRBV7-9 and TRBJ1-1, with unresolved D. Deletions cut 6 bases from V and 5 bases from J, with 22 bases between. Per germline, CDR1 SEHNR and CDR2 FQNEAQ (reference sequence). This CDR3 comprises 16 residues. The CDR3 spells CASSWFRGTRGTEAFF. The CDR3 DNA sequence: TGTGCCAGCAGTTGGTTCCGAGGTACCAGAGGGACTGAAGCTTTCTTT.

CDR3 nucleotide sequence: TGTGCCTGGCGGACAGGCGGGGAGCTGTTTTTT. Translating it yields CAWRTGGELFF. The chain joins TRBV30 to TRBJ2-2, with TRBD1 matching 7 bases. Germline lookup yields CDR1 GTSNPN and CDR2 SVGIG (reference sequence). Germline trimming cut 5 bases from V and 7 bases from J; bases unmatched to any gene: 1. The CDR3 contains 11 residues.

The V gene is TRBV19, the J gene TRBJ2-3, with 7 nucleotides matching TRBD2. From germline, CDR1 is LNHDA and CDR2 SQIVND (reference sequence). V dropped 0 bases and J dropped 9; count of bases not matched to a gene: 3. This CDR3 has 13 residues. CDR3 loop: CASSIESGGTQYF. CDR3 sequence (DNA): TGTGCCAGTAGTATAGAGTCGGGAGGCACGCAGTATTTT.

The chain carries TRBV7-8 and TRBJ1-5, with D unclear. Trimming stripped 5 bases from V and 10 bases from J, with 24 bases between. Looked up from germline, CDR1 is SGHVS and CDR2 is FQNEAQ. This CDR3 comprises 16 residues. For the CDR3, the DNA is TGTGCCAGCAGCCCCCAATCGACCTTCCCCTTAGGCCCCCAGCATTTT. It codes for CASSPQSTFPLGPQHF.

The chain is built from TRBV5-4 and TRBJ2-7, with a weak D call TRBD2 (5 bases). CDR1 is SGHNT, CDR2 YYREEE, per germline (reference sequence). The CDR3 has 14 amino acids. V was clipped by 4 bases and J by 2 bases, with 13 bases between them. The DNA for the CDR3 is TGTGCCAGCAGCAAGGAAACCGGGACCTACGAGCAGTACTTC. This translates into CASSKETGTYEQYF.

This chain links TRBV19 with TRBJ1-2; D gene ambiguous. Germline V lookup: CDR1 LNHDA, CDR2 SQIVND (reference sequence). The CDR3 has 15 amino acids. V dropped 3 bases and J dropped 5 bases, with 16 bases sitting between them. The CDR3 loop reads CASSIPGETLYGYTF. CDR3 bases: TGTGCCAGTAGTATTCCTGGGGAGACCCTTTATGGCTACACCTTC.

This clone has a single count. The chain combines TRBV27 with TRBJ1-2; 8 bases are a match to TRBD1. CDR3 length equals 15 residues. V lost 4 bases and J lost 8; bases outside the gene matches: 12. Germline assignment: CDR1 MNHEY and CDR2 SMNVEV (reference sequence). The CDR3 here is CASSSGRGLSPGYTF. CDR3 nucleotide sequence: TGTGCCAGCAGTTCAGGCAGGGGGCTCAGCCCCGGCTACACCTTC.

This clone came up a few times. The gene calls are TRBV28 and TRBJ1-5; the D is unclear. From germline, CDR1 is MDHEN and CDR2 SYDVKM. V was trimmed by 2 bases and J by 3 bases, leaving 8 bases between them. CDR3 length equals 14 residues. The DNA of the CDR3 is TGTGCCAGCAGTTTAGGCAGTCACAATCAGCCCCAGCATTTT. This gives the protein CASSLGSHNQPQHF.

J is TRBJ2-5 and V is TRBV11-1; D is unresolved. Per the germline V gene, CDR1 is SGHAT and CDR2 is FQDESV (reference sequence). The V end was cut by 1 base, the J end by 1 base, with 19 bases between. This CDR3 has 18 residues. The CDR3 loop is CASSLVGWLGELQETQYF. The CDR3 nucleotides are TGTGCCAGCAGCTTAGTCGGTTGGCTAGGAGAACTCCAAGAGACCCAGTACTTC.

This clone was recorded only once. V gene TRBV5-1 combines with J gene TRBJ1-6; TRBD1 is a possible D gene (5 bases). Trimming removed 1 base at V and 9 bases at J, with 8 bases between. Germline CDR1 and CDR2: SGHRS and YFSETQ. The CDR3 loop spans 13 amino acids. CDR3 sequence reads: CASSLRGGSPLHF. Here the CDR3 DNA reads TGCGCCAGCAGCTTGCGGGGGGGTTCACCCCTCCACTTT.

The chain links TRBV30 to TRBJ1-5; 7 nucleotides agree with TRBD1. In germline, CDR1 is GTSNPN, CDR2 SVGIG (reference sequence). This CDR3 is 13 amino acids long. V gave up 3 bases and J gave up 7 bases; unmatched junction bases: 6. This chain's CDR3 is CAWSGQGGQPQHF. For the CDR3, the DNA is TGTGCCTGGAGCGGGCAGGGGGGCCAGCCCCAGCATTTT.

In its sample, this clone was seen once. The V gene is TRBV7-8, the J gene TRBJ2-7; D is undetermined. Germline V lookup: CDR1 SGHVS, CDR2 FQNEAQ. This CDR3 comprises 17 residues. V lost 2 bases, J lost 0 bases, and 17 bases lay in between. CDR3 nucleotide sequence: TGTGCCAGCAGCTTAACCTTCTCTCTCGTGAGCTCCTACGAGCAGTACTTC. It yields the protein CASSLTFSLVSSYEQYF.

In its sample, this clone was seen once. This sample also contains other DNA sequences that code for the same CDR3. The V gene is TRBV5-6, the J gene TRBJ2-5; D is ambiguous. This CDR3 has 12 amino acids. The germline V gene encodes CDR1 SGHDT and CDR2 YYEEEE. Trimming took off 0 bases at V and 4 bases at J, with 4 bases between the two ends. The CDR3 sequence is CASSLVGETQYF. Here the CDR3 DNA reads TGTGCCAGCAGCTTGGTCGGAGAGACCCAGTACTTC.

V gene TRBV19 combines with J gene TRBJ1-4; maybe TRBD1 (6 bases). Per the germline V gene, CDR1 is LNHDA and CDR2 is SQIVND (reference sequence). The CDR3 totals 13 residues. Trimming shortened V by 10 bases and J by 5 bases, and 14 bases separated the two germline ends. CDR3 sequence reads: CATQTGNNEKLFF. Here the CDR3 DNA reads TGTGCCACCCAGACAGGAAACAATGAAAAACTGTTTTTT.

This clone was recorded only once. CDR3 in amino acids: CASSRGQGQSNEQFF. The CDR3 bases are TGCGCCAGCAGCCGCGGACAGGGTCAATCGAATGAGCAGTTCTTC. The chain links TRBV4-1 to TRBJ2-1; 8 bases align to TRBD1. CDR1 and CDR2 (germline): MGHRA, YSYEKL. Unmatched junction bases numbered 9, after V lost 4 bases and J lost 7 bases. The CDR3 length is 15 residues.

This chain joins TRBV28 and TRBJ1-1; TRBD1 matches at 8 bases. This CDR3 comprises 15 residues. J lost 2 bases, V lost 6 bases, and 8 bases had no gene match. Germline V gene lookup returns CDR1 MDHEN and CDR2 SYDVKM. CDR3 sequence (DNA): TGTGCCAGCAGGCCGCAGACAGGGGTTAACACTGAAGCTTTCTTT. This gives the protein CASRPQTGVNTEAFF.

The gene calls are TRBV7-2 and TRBJ2-5, with 7 bases lining up with TRBD2. V lost 1 base, J lost 3 bases, and 2 bases stayed unmatched. The CDR3 loop spans 14 amino acids. From germline, CDR1 is SGHTA and CDR2 FQGNSA. This CDR3 reads CASSLGSGEETQYF. The CDR3 bases are TGTGCCAGCAGCTTAGGGAGCGGGGAAGAGACCCAGTACTTC.